This TCR beta chain stems from a study of T-cell reconstitution after alpha-beta-depleted transplantation in children. In this sample, this clonotype turned up a few times. The V gene's germline CDR1 is SQVTM and CDR2 ANQGSEA. J lost 2 bases, V lost 3 bases, and 2 bases had no gene match. This CDR3 comprises 14 residues. Molecular barcoding with unique molecular identifiers was used for the TCRbeta library. TCRdb reprocessed the PCR reads with MiXCR, giving one entry per CDR3 protein. In the table there are nearly 400,000 distinct CDR3 sequences, about 20% of which are singletons. The chain is built from TRBV29-1 and TRBJ2-1, with 9 bases lining up with TRBD2. This material consisted of PBMCs from the stem cell graft donor, taken from the stem cell graft. The clonotype comes from a human donor who donated a stem cell graft to a child with acute myeloid leukemia. The CDR3 spells CSVEASGTYNEQFF. CDR3 sequence (DNA): TGCAGCGTTGAGGCTAGCGGGACCTACAATGAGCAGTTCTTC.